The rows below give T cell receptor beta chains drawn from one sample of a study of blood T cell repertoires in COVID-19. TCRdb's copy holds only in-frame clones and misses some; the assay was immunoSEQ multiplex PCR. Counted here are around 59,000 clones, more than 60% occurring once; the ten biggest clones make up roughly 18%. The sequenced sample consisted of peripheral blood. These receptors came from a woman between 45 and 65 years old with active or convalescent COVID-19. The CDR3 runs from the conserved cysteine through the conserved F or W. Fields, in order: J gene, V gene, D gene, CDR3 protein. A D gene is named only where the DNA matches it firmly.

j_call: TRBJ1-2
v_call: TRBV27
d_call: TRBD1
cdr3_aa: CASSSGDSLYGYTF

j_call: TRBJ2-5
v_call: TRBV5-4
d_call: NA
cdr3_aa: CASSLGGLETQYF

j_call: TRBJ2-2
v_call: TRBV24-1
d_call: NA
cdr3_aa: CATSGMRKNTGELFF

j_call: TRBJ2-4
v_call: TRBV18
d_call: NA
cdr3_aa: CASSPPGGGADIQYF

j_call: TRBJ2-5
v_call: TRBV7-2
d_call: NA
cdr3_aa: CASSLDPGVRGTQYF

j_call: TRBJ1-1
v_call: TRBV5-1
d_call: TRBD1
cdr3_aa: CASSSTGLRAFF

j_call: TRBJ2-5
v_call: TRBV7-9
d_call: TRBD1
cdr3_aa: CASSGSTGVFQETQYF

j_call: TRBJ1-1
v_call: TRBV28
d_call: NA
cdr3_aa: CASGGGGSMNTEAFF

j_call: TRBJ2-5
v_call: TRBV7-6
d_call: NA
cdr3_aa: CASSPTILQETQYF

j_call: TRBJ1-2
v_call: TRBV2
d_call: TRBD1
cdr3_aa: CASTRTGGNYGYTF

j_call: TRBJ2-3
v_call: TRBV19
d_call: NA
cdr3_aa: CASRKGTGSPDTQYF

j_call: TRBJ1-1
v_call: TRBV4-1
d_call: NA
cdr3_aa: CASSQGGVNTEAFF

j_call: TRBJ2-1
v_call: TRBV29-1
d_call: TRBD2
cdr3_aa: CSVGGRADNEQFF

j_call: TRBJ2-1
v_call: TRBV5-8
d_call: NA
cdr3_aa: CASSGGAESAQFF

j_call: TRBJ2-7
v_call: TRBV7-9
d_call: NA
cdr3_aa: CASSYRGTYEQYF

j_call: TRBJ2-7
v_call: TRBV27
d_call: NA
cdr3_aa: CASSLGGTYEQYF

j_call: TRBJ2-2
v_call: TRBV6-6
d_call: NA
cdr3_aa: CASSTPGGGTGELFF

j_call: TRBJ2-7
v_call: TRBV28
d_call: TRBD1
cdr3_aa: CASSLPAGTGGGQYF

j_call: TRBJ1-4
v_call: TRBV2
d_call: TRBD1
cdr3_aa: CACSPYLSTGQGTNEKLFF

j_call: TRBJ2-5
v_call: TRBV7-8
d_call: TRBD1
cdr3_aa: CASSLIWDRDQETQYF

j_call: TRBJ2-7
v_call: TRBV3-1/TRBV3-2
d_call: TRBD1
cdr3_aa: CASSQEDRPSYEQYF

j_call: TRBJ2-6
v_call: TRBV5-3
d_call: NA
cdr3_aa: CARRGDTYSGANVLTF

j_call: TRBJ1-5
v_call: TRBV27
d_call: NA
cdr3_aa: CASSLLAETNQPQHF

j_call: TRBJ1-3
v_call: TRBV19
d_call: NA
cdr3_aa: CASTEGQGDTIYF

j_call: TRBJ2-6
v_call: TRBV7-9
d_call: TRBD2
cdr3_aa: CASSSPRGSGGSGANVLTF

j_call: TRBJ2-7
v_call: TRBV19
d_call: NA
cdr3_aa: CASSRLGYEQYF

j_call: TRBJ2-2
v_call: TRBV28
d_call: NA
cdr3_aa: CASGGHRDTGELFF

j_call: TRBJ1-3
v_call: TRBV4-2
d_call: TRBD1
cdr3_aa: CASSQVTDRARNTIYF

j_call: TRBJ1-6
v_call: TRBV19
d_call: TRBD1
cdr3_aa: CASSVRDRRSPLHF

j_call: TRBJ1-4
v_call: TRBV7-9
d_call: NA
cdr3_aa: CASSLDSSTNEKLFF

j_call: TRBJ1-2
v_call: TRBV29-1
d_call: NA
cdr3_aa: CSVEEGGPGYTF

j_call: TRBJ2-7
v_call: TRBV5-5
d_call: TRBD1
cdr3_aa: CASSGAPGTGKTYEQYF

j_call: TRBJ1-6
v_call: TRBV10-1
d_call: NA
cdr3_aa: CASSAGNSPLHF

j_call: TRBJ2-6
v_call: TRBV5-6
d_call: NA
cdr3_aa: CASSSTGRSGANVLTF

j_call: TRBJ2-2
v_call: TRBV30
d_call: NA
cdr3_aa: CAWSAVTGELFF

j_call: TRBJ2-2
v_call: TRBV11-3
d_call: TRBD2
cdr3_aa: CASSPWGGDTGELFF

j_call: TRBJ1-2
v_call: TRBV6-6
d_call: NA
cdr3_aa: CASSYSTGSSTYGYTF

j_call: TRBJ1-5
v_call: TRBV30
d_call: NA
cdr3_aa: CAWSNRHSNQPQHF

j_call: TRBJ2-7
v_call: TRBV28
d_call: TRBD1
cdr3_aa: CATLPLQGRYEQYF

j_call: TRBJ2-1
v_call: TRBV10-2
d_call: NA
cdr3_aa: CASSESLDYNEQFF

j_call: TRBJ1-2
v_call: TRBV29-1
d_call: NA
cdr3_aa: CSVRTASVVYTF

j_call: TRBJ2-7
v_call: TRBV4-1
d_call: TRBD2
cdr3_aa: CASSQDWRLGGEQYF

j_call: TRBJ2-3
v_call: TRBV5-1
d_call: TRBD2
cdr3_aa: CASSLGRPTSASTDTQYF

j_call: TRBJ2-7
v_call: TRBV10-1
d_call: TRBD2
cdr3_aa: CASSSGNNPTSQYF

j_call: TRBJ2-7
v_call: TRBV3-1/TRBV3-2
d_call: TRBD2
cdr3_aa: CASSQRTSVQYF